The 30 T cell receptor beta chains below were found in one sample sequenced in a study of cytomegalovirus exposure and HLA in healthy donors. 13 Jbeta primers and 60 Vbeta primers were used for the PCR. Assay: immunoSEQ multiplex PCR; the TCRdb copy retains only in-frame clones and omits some. The sample table sets out 150,000 to 250,000 clones. Sequencing was carried out using PBMCs. The receptors were gathered from a boy under 18 in good health and CMV-seronegative.

This chain joins TRBV6-6 and TRBJ2-7, with no clear D. The ends were cut back, 6 bases at V and 6 bases at J, with 9 bases in the middle. This CDR3 comprises 11 residues. CDR1 MNHNY and CDR2 SVGAGI come from the germline V gene (reference sequence). For the CDR3, the DNA is TGTGCCAGCAGCCTTGACACCGAGCAGTACTTC. Encoded protein: CASSLDTEQYF.

The V call is TRBV27, the J call TRBJ2-2, with 10 bases matching TRBD1. The CDR3 consists of 17 residues. Germline CDR1 is MNHEY and CDR2 is SMNVEV (reference sequence). V lost 1 base, J lost 2 bases, and 4 bases stayed unmatched. This CDR3 reads CASSLFGTGANTGELFF. The CDR3 region has the DNA TGTGCCAGCAGTTTATTCGGGACAGGGGCAAACACCGGGGAGCTGTTTTTT.

The rearrangement joins TRBV6-1 to TRBJ2-1; D is possibly TRBD1 (6 bases). Trimming shortened V by 1 base and J by 7 bases, and 17 bases separated the two germline ends. CDR3 length: 16 amino acids. Germline lookup yields CDR1 MNHNS and CDR2 SASEGT. DNA of the CDR3: TGTGCCAGCAGTGAAGATCATTGGACAGCTTGGAATGAGCAGTTCTTC. This encodes CASSEDHWTAWNEQFF.

V gene TRBV30 combines with J gene TRBJ2-4; no reliable D call. V lost 3 bases, J lost 4 bases, and 4 bases lay in between. The CDR3 has 11 residues. From germline, CDR1 is GTSNPN and CDR2 SVGIG (reference sequence). The chain's CDR3 is CAWREKNIQYF. DNA for the CDR3: TGTGCCTGGAGGGAGAAAAACATTCAGTACTTC. Supplemented by reference TRBV30 and TRBJ2-4, the full variable domain reads SQTIHQWPATLVQPVGSPLSLECTVEGTSNPNLYWYRQAAGRGLQLLFYSVGIGQISSEVPQNLSASRPQDRQFILSSKKLLLSDSGFYLCAWREKNIQYFGAGTRLSVL.

The chain uses TRBV7-9 and TRBJ2-1; D may be TRBD2 (6 bases). The CDR3 consists of 17 residues. The V gene's germline CDR1 is SEHNR and CDR2 FQNEAQ (reference sequence). The ends were cut back, 2 bases at V and 3 bases at J, with 17 bases in the middle. For the CDR3, the DNA is TGTGCCAGCAGCTTAAACCGGGGGACCCTGAACTACAATGAGCAGTTCTTC. Its protein product is CASSLNRGTLNYNEQFF.

This rearrangement joins TRBV28 to TRBJ2-7; 7 bases fit TRBD1. V lost 1 base to trimming and J lost 4 bases; unmatched junction nucleotides: 19. This CDR3 is built from 19 residues. Germline V CDR1 and CDR2: MDHEN, SYDVKM. This CDR3 is CASSLSHPSSTGTPYEQYF. The CDR3 DNA follows: TGTGCCAGCAGTTTATCCCACCCTTCTTCGACAGGGACCCCTTACGAGCAGTACTTC.

The chain employs TRBV7-8 and TRBJ2-3; D gene unclear. The V and J ends lost 6 bases and 6 bases respectively, with 10 bases between them. Germline V lookup: CDR1 SGHVS, CDR2 FQNEAQ. The CDR3 totals 12 residues. CDR3 loop: CASRGLVDTQYF. The CDR3 DNA reads as TGTGCCAGCAGGGGTCTAGTCGATACGCAGTATTTT.

The V call is TRBV4-2, the J call TRBJ1-2; perhaps TRBD1 as D (5 bases). V lost 0 bases to trimming and J lost 7 bases, with 21 bases between them. Germline assignment: CDR1 LGHNA and CDR2 YNFKEQ. The CDR3 sequence is 17 residues long. The CDR3 DNA is TGTGCCAGCAGCCAAGAACCGGGACTGCGGATGGTGAGTGGCTACACCTTC. Translation: CASSQEPGLRMVSGYTF.

The chain carries TRBV5-1 and TRBJ2-5; the match to TRBD2 covers 16 bases. Germline V CDR1 and CDR2: SGHRS, YFSETQ. The CDR3 spans 16 residues. After removal of 3 bases from V and 5 bases from J, the junction contained 4 bases not matched to a gene. The CDR3 reads CASSSGTSGGAETQYF. The CDR3 DNA reads TGCGCCAGCAGCTCCGGGACTAGCGGGGGGGCCGAGACCCAGTACTTC.

The J gene is TRBJ2-7, the V gene TRBV5-1, with 9 bases matching TRBD1. The CDR3 is 16 residues long. V trimming: 4 bases; J trimming: 6 bases; junction bases outside the gene matches: 14. The V gene's germline CDR1 is SGHRS and CDR2 YFSETQ. In DNA, the CDR3 is TGCGCCAGCAGCCAATTCCCGGGACAGGGTTCCAGCGAGCAGTACTTC. Protein: CASSQFPGQGSSEQYF.

This sequence joins TRBV6-5 and TRBJ2-5, with D perhaps matching TRBD2 (6 bases). Deletions cut 6 bases from V and 6 bases from J, with 17 bases between. Germline V gene data show CDR1 as MNHEY and CDR2 as SVGAGI. CDR3 length: 14 residues. The CDR3 protein is CASRSGGLQQTQYF. CDR3 in DNA: TGTGCCAGCAGGTCTGGAGGGCTCCAGCAGACCCAGTACTTC.

This chain uses TRBV4-1 with TRBJ1-5; D is undetermined. Trimming took off 2 bases at V and 4 bases at J, with 9 bases between the two ends. The germline V gene has CDR1 MGHRA and CDR2 YSYEKL. There are 14 residues in the CDR3. CDR3 protein: CASSQQTMNQPQHF. CDR3 nucleotide sequence: TGCGCCAGCAGCCAACAGACAATGAATCAGCCCCAGCATTTT.

The gene calls are TRBV7-2 and TRBJ2-2; 12 positions agree with TRBD1. The CDR3 contains 14 residues. Germline V lookup: CDR1 SGHTA, CDR2 FQGNSA. Germline trimming cut 6 bases from V and 6 bases from J; bases unmatched to any gene: 2. The CDR3 region is CASRGQGASGELFF. For the CDR3, the DNA is TGTGCCAGCAGGGGACAGGGGGCATCCGGGGAGCTGTTTTTT.

The chain recombines TRBV6-5 with TRBJ1-6; the match to TRBD1 covers 7 bases. The CDR3 loop spans 14 amino acids. V trimming: 2 bases; J trimming: 7 bases; junction bases outside the gene matches: 2. From germline, CDR1 is MNHEY and CDR2 SVGAGI. The CDR3 spells CASSYGTANSPLHF. The CDR3, as DNA: TGTGCCAGCAGTTACGGGACAGCCAATTCACCCCTCCACTTT.

The chain couples TRBV5-4 to TRBJ2-7, with TRBD1 matching 8 bases. The CDR3 runs 13 residues. V trimming: 9 bases; J trimming: 2 bases; junction bases outside the gene matches: 7. Germline V gene sequence: CDR1 SGHNT, CDR2 YYREEE (reference sequence). In nucleotides, the CDR3 is TGTGCCACCTCCCAGGGGGCCCCCTACGAGCAGTACTTC. It encodes CATSQGAPYEQYF.

The rearrangement joins TRBV6-5 to TRBJ2-1; 7 bases align to TRBD2. There are 15 residues in the CDR3. Trimming cost V 5 bases and J 8 bases; bases outside gene matches: 12. Germline-derived CDR1 and CDR2 are MNHEY and SVGAGI. DNA of the CDR3: TGTGCCAGCAGTGGGGGGTCTAGCGGCTCTCATGAGCAGTTCTTC. It is translated as CASSGGSSGSHEQFF.

The V call is TRBV14, the J call TRBJ2-7; D remains unclear. Germline assignment: CDR1 SGHDN and CDR2 FVKESK. V dropped 4 bases and J dropped 1 base, with 8 bases sitting between them. This CDR3 spans 13 amino acids. The CDR3 DNA follows: TGTGCCAGCAGCCGGGTCGGGTCCTACGAGCAGTACTTC. Translated: CASSRVGSYEQYF.

As DNA, the CDR3 is TGCGCCAGCAGGCGTCTGACAGGGCAAGACTATGGCTACACCTTC. Amino acids: CASRRLTGQDYGYTF. V usage is TRBV4-1 and J usage is TRBJ1-2, with 7 bases matching TRBD1. V lost 6 bases, J lost 3 bases, and 10 bases stayed unmatched. CDR1 MGHRA and CDR2 YSYEKL come from the germline V gene. There are 15 residues in the CDR3.

V gene TRBV18 combines with J gene TRBJ2-3, with TRBD2 matching 8 bases. Germline CDR1 reads KGHSH; CDR2 reads LQKENI. The CDR3 totals 16 residues. J gave up 6 bases and V 0 bases, and 8 bases lay outside the gene matches. In nucleotides, the CDR3 is TGTGCCAGCTCACCACCCGGGGGGGCCCACACCGATACGCAGTATTTT. Its translation is CASSPPGGAHTDTQYF.

The chain carries TRBV29-1 and TRBJ2-5, with D maybe TRBD2 (6 bases). V was trimmed by 1 base and J by 1 base, leaving 16 bases between them. The germline gives CDR1 SQVTM, CDR2 ANQGSEA. The CDR3 length is 16 residues. In DNA form, the CDR3 reads TGCAGCGTTGAAGGGCTGGGTGGGGGGACCCAAGAGACCCAGTACTTC. Translating gives CSVEGLGGGTQETQYF. The whole variable domain, remainder taken from reference TRBV29-1 and TRBJ2-5, is SAVISQKPSRDICQRGTSLTIQCQVDSQVTMMFWYRQQPGQSLTLIATANQGSEATYESGFVIDKFPISRPNLTFSTLTVSNMSPEDSSIYLCSVEGLGGGTQETQYFGPGTRLLVL.

The chain is built from TRBV6-5 and TRBJ1-3, with D perhaps matching TRBD1 (5 bases). V was pared by 5 bases and J by 4 bases, with 12 bases between. The germline V gene has CDR1 MNHEY and CDR2 SVGAGI. This CDR3 has 14 amino acids. CDR3 DNA: TGTGCCAGCAGTCCAGGGTCCCCGGGAAACACCATATATTTT. As protein: CASSPGSPGNTIYF.

About this clone: One junction end disagrees with the germline gene, perhaps due to a read error. The rearrangement joins TRBV19 to TRBJ1-5; D might be TRBD1 (6 bases). The germline V gene encodes CDR1 LNHDA and CDR2 SQIVND (reference sequence). There are 14 residues in the CDR3. The CDR3 loop reads CASRGRGNNQPRHF. DNA of the CDR3: TGTGCCAGTAGGGGGAGGGGGAACAATCAGCCCCGGCATTTT.

The rearrangement links TRBV9 to TRBJ1-2; 10 nucleotides line up with TRBD1. V was clipped by 3 bases and J by 8 bases; unmatched bases: 7. This CDR3 comprises 14 residues. CDR1 SGDLS and CDR2 YYNGEE come from the germline V gene. This CDR3 reads CASSGGQGYLGYTF. In DNA, the CDR3 is TGTGCCAGCAGCGGGGGACAGGGGTATTTGGGCTACACCTTC.

J is TRBJ1-5 and V is TRBV27; the D gene is possibly TRBD1 (5 bases). This CDR3 has 14 residues. Trimming took off 2 bases at V and 6 bases at J, with 11 bases between the two ends. The germline V gene encodes CDR1 MNHEY and CDR2 SMNVEV (reference sequence). As DNA, the CDR3 is TGTGCCAGCAGTTTAAAGGGGTACGGTCAGCCCCAGCATTTT. Translating it yields CASSLKGYGQPQHF.

The chain has TRBV14 and TRBJ2-5, with 7 bases identical to TRBD1. The J call is uncertain, as TRBJ2-7 better fits the DNA end. Germline V gives CDR1 SGHDN, CDR2 FVKESK. CDR3 length equals 15 residues. CDR3 loop: CASSLGTATTYEQYF. CDR3 nucleotides: TGTGCCAGCAGCCTCGGGACAGCAACCACCTACGAGCAGTACTTC.

The V gene is TRBV4-3, the J gene TRBJ1-2, with 10 positions matching TRBD1. The V segment lost 7 bases and the J segment 4 bases; nucleotides outside the gene matches: 15. This CDR3 contains 17 residues. The germline CDR1 and CDR2 sequences are LGHNA and YSLEER. The CDR3 protein is CASNLPGQGKGVYGYTF. The CDR3 DNA reads TGCGCCAGCAACCTTCCGGGACAGGGGAAGGGGGTCTATGGCTACACCTTC.

The chain carries TRBV13 and TRBJ2-7; a possible D gene is TRBD1 (8 bases). Between the trimmed V and J ends, which lost 7 bases and 3 bases, there was a span of 16 bases. CDR1 is PRHDT, CDR2 FYEKMQ, per germline (reference sequence). The CDR3 is 14 residues long. The CDR3 reads CASTWTGRVYEQYF. The CDR3 coding sequence is TGTGCCAGCACCTGGACAGGGAGGGTCTACGAGCAGTACTTC.

V and J are TRBV5-1 and TRBJ2-5; unclear D gene. V was cut by 0 bases and J by 3 bases, with 6 bases left in between. The CDR3 contains 13 residues. Looked up from germline, CDR1 is SGHRS and CDR2 is YFSETQ. As DNA, the CDR3 is TGCGCCAGCAGCTTGGTTTTCGAAGAGACCCAGTACTTC. It yields the protein CASSLVFEETQYF.

The V and J genes are TRBV4-1 and TRBJ1-1, with 12 bases fitting TRBD1. The germline CDR1 and CDR2 sequences are MGHRA and YSYEKL. The CDR3 covers 16 residues. Germline trimming cut 2 bases from V and 4 bases from J; bases unmatched to any gene: 5. CDR3 sequence: CASSQPGQGAITEAFF. The CDR3 bases are TGCGCCAGCAGCCAACCGGGACAGGGGGCGATCACTGAAGCTTTCTTT.

The rearrangement joins TRBV7-9 to TRBJ2-5; D is possibly TRBD2 (5 bases). The J call is in doubt because the DNA end fits TRBJ2-7 better. This CDR3 is 13 amino acids long. CDR1 is SEHNR and CDR2 is FQNEAQ in the germline V gene (reference sequence). CDR3 loop: CASSSPGYYEQYF. The CDR3 region has the DNA TGTGCCAGCAGCTCGCCGGGATACTACGAGCAGTACTTC.